Shown below are 13 T cell receptor beta chains from a single sample sequenced in a study of cytomegalovirus exposure and HLA in healthy donors. Both 60 Vbeta primers and 13 Jbeta primers went into the PCR. Sequenced by immunoSEQ multiplex PCR; TCRdb stores in-frame clones only, minus some. This sample has about 110,000 clones, with 70% to 85% found just once. The sequenced sample was PBMCs. These receptors came from a woman in her forties in good health and CMV-seronegative.

The V gene is TRBV2, the J gene TRBJ2-2; 8 bases are shared with TRBD1. The V gene end was trimmed by 6 bases and the J gene end by 2 bases; junction bases not matched to a gene: 2. Looked up from germline, CDR1 is SNHLY and CDR2 is FYNNEI. There are 14 residues in the CDR3. This chain's CDR3 is CASRDRVNTGELFF. Here the CDR3 DNA reads TGTGCCAGCAGGGACAGGGTAAACACCGGGGAGCTGTTTTTT.

The rearrangement links TRBV19 to TRBJ2-5; D is possibly TRBD2 (5 bases). With 4 bases removed from V and 5 bases from J, the gap between germline ends came to 17 bases. CDR3 length: 15 amino acids. From germline, CDR1 is LNHDA and CDR2 SQIVND (reference sequence). CDR3 in amino acids: CASSRQWESVETQYF. For the CDR3, the DNA is TGTGCCAGTAGTAGGCAGTGGGAGAGTGTCGAGACCCAGTACTTC.

J is TRBJ2-5 and V is TRBV4-3; 15 bases are a match to TRBD2. This CDR3 comprises 22 residues. With 0 bases clipped from V and 4 bases from J, the junction kept 18 bases outside the gene matches. Germline CDR1 reads LGHNA; CDR2 reads YSLEER. As DNA, the CDR3 is TGCGCCAGCAGCCAAGATCTCGCGGGACTAGCGGGAGGTAGAGGACGGGGAGAGACCCAGTACTTC. This translates into CASSQDLAGLAGGRGRGETQYF.

V gene TRBV10-3 combines with J gene TRBJ2-2; D ambiguous. Per the germline V gene, CDR1 is ENHRY and CDR2 is SYGVKD. With 7 bases removed from V and 0 bases from J, the gap between germline ends came to 3 bases. The CDR3 consists of 12 residues. Written as DNA, the CDR3 is TGTGCCATCACCGCGAACACCGGGGAGCTGTTTTTT. Amino acid sequence: CAITANTGELFF.

The J gene is TRBJ1-2, the V gene TRBV5-1, with D unresolved. The CDR3 loop spans 14 amino acids. The V and J ends lost 0 bases and 7 bases respectively, with 13 bases between them. The germline V gene encodes CDR1 SGHRS and CDR2 YFSETQ. This CDR3 is CASSLEWPPGGYTF. The CDR3 DNA follows: TGCGCCAGCAGCTTGGAGTGGCCTCCGGGTGGCTACACCTTC.

This chain connects TRBV2 to TRBJ2-4; 7 positions match TRBD1. Trimming removed 3 bases from V and 0 bases from J; junction bases left unmatched: 2. The CDR3 has 15 amino acids. Germline CDR1 reads SNHLY; CDR2 reads FYNNEI. CDR3 sequence reads: CASSEDRIAKNIQYF. The CDR3 nucleotides are TGTGCCAGCAGTGAGGACAGGATAGCCAAAAACATTCAGTACTTC. Using reference TRBV2 and TRBJ2-4 for the parts outside the CDR3, the full variable domain is EPEVTQTPSHQVTQMGQEVILRCVPISNHLYFYWYRQILGQKVEFLVSFYNNEISEKSEIFDDQFSVERPDGSNFTLKIRSTKLEDSAMYFCASSEDRIAKNIQYFGAGTRLSVL.

CDR3 protein: CASSFWGLRNQPQHF. The CDR3 DNA sequence: TGTGCCAGCAGTTTTTGGGGGCTTCGCAATCAGCCCCAGCATTTT. The gene calls are TRBV28 and TRBJ1-5, with D perhaps matching TRBD1 (6 bases). Trimming pared 3 bases from V and 2 bases from J, leaving 11 bases between. Germline loops: CDR1 MDHEN, CDR2 SYDVKM. The CDR3 loop spans 15 amino acids. Combining the CDR3 with reference TRBV28 and TRBJ1-5 gives the whole variable domain DVKVTQSSRYLVKRTGEKVFLECVQDMDHENMFWYRQDPGLGLRLIYFSYDVKMKEKGDIPEGYSVSREKKERFSLILESASTNQTSMYLCASSFWGLRNQPQHFGDGTRLSIL.

The chain couples TRBV5-1 to TRBJ2-3, with TRBD2 matching 7 bases. This CDR3 region has 14 residues. The germline gives CDR1 SGHRS, CDR2 YFSETQ. V dropped 4 bases and J dropped 1; count of bases not matched to a gene: 3. DNA for the CDR3: TGCGCCAGCAGCCTTAGCGGGCGCACAGATACGCAGTATTTT. As protein: CASSLSGRTDTQYF.

The V call is TRBV30, the J call TRBJ2-7; D uncertain. Trimming stripped 3 bases from V and 4 bases from J, with 10 bases between. Germline V gene sequence: CDR1 GTSNPN, CDR2 SVGIG (reference sequence). The CDR3 is made up of 12 amino acids. The CDR3 nucleotides read TGTGCCTGGAGGAAGTGGGCATACGAGCAGTACTTC. Translation gives CAWRKWAYEQYF.

The chain is built from TRBV19 and TRBJ2-5, with TRBD1 matching 9 bases. Germline V gene lookup returns CDR1 LNHDA and CDR2 SQIVND (reference sequence). After removal of 1 base from V and 1 base from J, the junction contained 4 bases not matched to a gene. CDR3 length: 16 residues. The CDR3 coding sequence is TGTGCCAGTAGTATAGCCCGGGGACAGGGCCAAGAGACCCAGTACTTC. Translating it yields CASSIARGQGQETQYF.

The gene calls are TRBV27 and TRBJ2-5; the D gene is possibly TRBD1 (6 bases). The CDR3 totals 13 residues. From germline, CDR1 is MNHEY and CDR2 SMNVEV (reference sequence). V was shortened by 3 bases and J by 3 bases, with 8 bases between the two germline ends. The CDR3 sequence: CASSFRTEETQYF. Here the CDR3 DNA reads TGTGCCAGCAGTTTTCGGACAGAAGAGACCCAGTACTTC.

The chain uses TRBV11-3 and TRBJ2-7, with 8 bases that match TRBD1. Germline CDR1 SGHNT, CDR2 YENEEA. CDR3 size: 14 residues. V shed 5 bases and J 6 bases; nucleotides not matched to a gene: 9. In DNA, the CDR3 is TGTGCCAGCAGCAAGGGACAGGCAATCTCCGAGCAGTACTTC. Amino acid sequence: CASSKGQAISEQYF.

The chain couples TRBV27 to TRBJ1-2, with 7 bases fitting TRBD1. The CDR3 runs 15 residues. V lost 6 bases, J lost 0 bases, and 7 bases stayed unmatched. Germline lookup yields CDR1 MNHEY and CDR2 SMNVEV (reference sequence). CDR3 DNA: TGTGCCAGCAGGGGGTGGGACAGAGCTAACTATGGCTACACCTTC. This encodes CASRGWDRANYGYTF.